The 11 T cell receptor beta chains below were found in one sample sequenced in a study of T cells expressing NK-cell markers. TCRdb re-called the 5' RACE reads and catalogs CDR3 proteins one per entry, DNA excluded. In total, the table holds 500,000 to 600,000 distinct CDR3 sequences. Sample: blood T cells: a sorted CD56 or NKG2C T cell subset, CD4+ or CD8+ T cells, or bulk PBMC T cells (not recorded which). These receptors were taken from a man aged 18 to 29 in good health.

The rearrangement uses TRBV20-1 and TRBJ2-3; TCRdb gives TRBD2 as the D gene, but with no DNA this cannot be confirmed. In germline, CDR1 is DFQATT, CDR2 SNEGSKA (reference sequence). The CDR3 spans 17 residues. The CDR3 spells CSASRLAGRGSTDTQYF.

The V gene is TRBV3-1, the J gene TRBJ1-1; TCRdb gives TRBD1 as the D gene, but with no DNA this cannot be confirmed. The CDR3 is made up of 14 amino acids. CDR1 and CDR2 (germline): LGHDT, YNNKEL (reference sequence). The CDR3 sequence: CASSSRGTNTEAFF.

The rearrangement uses TRBV7-2 and TRBJ1-1; the TRBD1 assignment by TCRdb is unverifiable without DNA. Germline V gene data show CDR1 as SGHTA and CDR2 as FQGNSA. The CDR3 totals 14 residues. The CDR3 here is CASSLTGTDTEAFF.

The chain couples TRBV9 to TRBJ2-1; TCRdb calls TRBD2, which cannot be checked without DNA. The germline V gene has CDR1 SGDLS and CDR2 YYNGEE. CDR3 length: 18 residues. The CDR3 reads CASSVVSAGAGGPNEQFF.

The chain couples TRBV20-1 to TRBJ2-1; with no DNA, the TCRdb D assignment of TRBD1 cannot be verified. Germline CDR1 is DFQATT and CDR2 is SNEGSKA (reference sequence). This CDR3 is built from 16 residues. The CDR3 sequence: CSARDMGQGSYNEQFF.

CDR3 amino acids: CASSLKGGSPLHF. V usage is TRBV7-2 and J usage is TRBJ1-6; no DNA is available, so the TRBD1 call from TCRdb remains unchecked. There are 13 residues in the CDR3. CDR1 and CDR2 (germline): SGHTA, FQGNSA. Full variable domain (missing parts from reference TRBV7-2 and TRBJ1-6): GAGVSQSPSNKVTEKGKDVELRCDPISGHTALYWYRQSLGQGLEFLIYFQGNSAPDKSGLPSDRFSAERTGGSVSTLTIQRTQQEDSAVYLCASSLKGGSPLHFGNGTRLTVT.

V usage is TRBV9 and J usage is TRBJ2-1; the TCRdb call, TRBD1, lacks DNA for checking. There are 16 residues in the CDR3. Germline values: CDR1 SGDLS, CDR2 YYNGEE. CDR3 in amino acids: CASSVGGTGTYNEQFF.

The chain combines TRBV20-1 with TRBJ2-3; TCRdb picks TRBD1, but there is no DNA to check that call. In germline, CDR1 is DFQATT, CDR2 SNEGSKA (reference sequence). CDR3 length: 14 residues. CDR3 region: CSAMTGGGTDTQYF.

The rearrangement joins TRBV12-3 or TRBV12-4 to TRBJ2-1; TCRdb reports TRBD1, a call that lacks DNA to check it against. The CDR3 consists of 16 residues. The CDR3: CASTPSWFISYNEQFF.

V gene TRBV20-1 combines with J gene TRBJ1-2; absent DNA, TCRdb's TRBD1 call cannot be checked. The CDR3 has 14 amino acids. Germline V lookup: CDR1 DFQATT, CDR2 SNEGSKA (reference sequence). CDR3 amino acids: CSARATGVNYGYTF.

The V and J genes are TRBV12-3 or TRBV12-4 and TRBJ1-6. This CDR3 spans 15 amino acids. The CDR3 loop reads CASSLGGVFNSPLHF.